This T cell receptor (beta chain) originates from a study of beta chain features in type 1 diabetes. This clone was detected a few times. Its antigen is not identified. The entirety of the isolated RNA underwent reverse transcription, so expressed TCRB transcripts were sequenced. The method was immunoSEQ multiplex PCR; TCRdb's version includes in-frame clones alone and lacks a portion of them. This table has around 310,000 clones, roughly 12% appearing once. Each population that was sorted was more than 98% pure. Study conclusions and caveats: The cDNA sequencing approach could over-represent high-TCR-expressing cells. The question of HLA type influencing TCRB rearrangement was one that remained unresolved here. When VDJ junctions were examined, type 1 diabetes patients showed fewer insertions and more deletions. TCRB CDR3s were moderately but significantly shorter in Type 1 diabetes patients in all four CD4+ subsets.

CDR1 and CDR2 (germline): MNHEY, SVGAGI. V lost 0 bases to trimming and J lost 6 bases; unmatched junction nucleotides: 1. This CDR3 spans 14 amino acids. This chain uses TRBV6-5 with TRBJ2-3; 9 bases are shared with TRBD1. The TCR sequence derives from a young woman with type 1 diabetes. Material: naive CD4+ T cells from blood. CDR3 region: CASSYSGQGDTQYF. DNA for the CDR3: TGTGCCAGCAGTTACTCAGGACAGGGGGATACGCAGTATTTT.